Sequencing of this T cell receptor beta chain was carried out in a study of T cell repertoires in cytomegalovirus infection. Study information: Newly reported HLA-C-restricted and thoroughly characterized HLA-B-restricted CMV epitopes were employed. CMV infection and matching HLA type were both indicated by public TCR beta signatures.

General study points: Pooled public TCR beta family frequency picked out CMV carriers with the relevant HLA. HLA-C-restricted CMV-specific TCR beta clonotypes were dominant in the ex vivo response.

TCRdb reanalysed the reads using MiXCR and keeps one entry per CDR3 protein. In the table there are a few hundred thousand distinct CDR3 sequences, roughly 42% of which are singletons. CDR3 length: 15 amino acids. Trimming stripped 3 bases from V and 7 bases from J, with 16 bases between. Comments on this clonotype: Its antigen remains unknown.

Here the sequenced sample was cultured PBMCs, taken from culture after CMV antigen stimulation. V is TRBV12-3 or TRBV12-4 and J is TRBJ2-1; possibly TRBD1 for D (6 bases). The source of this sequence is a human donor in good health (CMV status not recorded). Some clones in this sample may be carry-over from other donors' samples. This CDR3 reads CASSFGGSYPNEQFF. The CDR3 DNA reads TGTGCCAGCAGTTTTGGGGGCTCGTATCCGAATGAGCAGTTCTTC.